Here is one T cell receptor (beta chain) with its context. Its antigen is currently unknown. The data were taken from a study of cytomegalovirus exposure and HLA in healthy donors. PCR involved 60 Vbeta and 13 Jbeta primers. Produced via immunoSEQ multiplex PCR; TCRdb's table is partial and in-frame only. The repertoire holds over 100,000 clones, roughly 80% seen once, with about 8.1% in the top ten. The germline gives CDR1 MNHEY, CDR2 SVGAGI. The CDR3 contains 14 residues. Between the trimmed V and J ends, which lost 2 bases and 1 base, there was a span of 8 bases. Findings and caveats of the study: CMV serostatus stood as the only immune exposure information on hand. Sequencing likely produced, as an artifact, a cluster of highly shared sequence variants. Reports indicated that the classifier achieved high specificity and sensitivity in diagnosing cytomegalovirus status.

Participants comprised healthy donors of bone marrow. The genes are TRBV6-5 and TRBJ1-1; no clear D gene. The TCR originated in a woman aged 45-59 years in good health and CMV-seropositive. The source material was PBMCs. The CDR3 nucleotides read TGTGCCAGCAGTTACACTCCAGGGAACACTGAAGCTTTCTTT. It encodes CASSYTPGNTEAFF.